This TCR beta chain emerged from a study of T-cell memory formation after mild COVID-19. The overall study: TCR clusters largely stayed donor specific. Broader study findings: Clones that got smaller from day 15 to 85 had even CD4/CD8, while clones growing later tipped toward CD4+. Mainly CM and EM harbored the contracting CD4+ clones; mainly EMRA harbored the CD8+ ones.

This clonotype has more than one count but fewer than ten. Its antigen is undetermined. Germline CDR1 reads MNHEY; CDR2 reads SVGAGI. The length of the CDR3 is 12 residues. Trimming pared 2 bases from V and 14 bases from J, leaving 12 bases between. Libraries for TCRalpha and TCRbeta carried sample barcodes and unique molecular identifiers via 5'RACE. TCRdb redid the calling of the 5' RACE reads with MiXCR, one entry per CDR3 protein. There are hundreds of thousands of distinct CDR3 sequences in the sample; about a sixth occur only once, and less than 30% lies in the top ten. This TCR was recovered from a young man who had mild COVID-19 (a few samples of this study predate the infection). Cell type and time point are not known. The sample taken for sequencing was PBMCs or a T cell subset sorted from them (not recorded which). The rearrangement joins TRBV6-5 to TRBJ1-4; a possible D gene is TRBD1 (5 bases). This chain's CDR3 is CASSYEGRVLFF. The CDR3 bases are TGTGCCAGCAGTTACGAGGGCAGGGTTCTGTTTTTT.